The rows below give T cell receptor beta chains drawn from one sample of a study of PD-L1 blockade in urothelial cancer. Using immunoSEQ multiplex PCR, the repertoire was profiled, and TCRdb retains in-frame clones only, with some absent. The sample has roughly 51,000 clones, around 79% seen once. The source material was PBMCs, sampled around atezolizumab (anti-PD-L1) treatment. The receptors were sampled from a man between 70 and 80 years old with urothelial cancer. CDR3s include the opening cysteine and the closing phenylalanine or tryptophan. D genes are given only for firm matches. Not all rows give a size; the values are once, few, many and, for expanded clones, a class.

>TRBJ2-5|NA|TRBV10-1|NA
CASSATDQETQYF
TGCGCCAGCAGTGCAACAGACCAAGAGACCCAGTACTTC
>TRBJ2-1|NA|TRBV7-8|TRBD2
CASSPLAGGQFF
TGTGCCAGCAGCCCACTAGCGGGAGGGCAGTTCTTC
>TRBJ2-5|NA|TRBV5-4|TRBD2
CASSSGRGPETQYF
TGTGCCAGCTCTAGCGGGAGGGGGCCAGAGACCCAGTACTTC
>TRBJ2-7|NA|TRBV6-1|TRBD1
CASSASGQTYEQYF
TGTGCCAGCAGTGCCTCGGGACAGACCTACGAGCAGTACTTC
>TRBJ2-7|NA|TRBV29-1|TRBD2
CSVDARGGSFREQYF
TGCAGCGTTGATGCCCGAGGCGGGAGTTTTCGCGAGCAGTACTTC
>TRBJ2-2|NA|TRBV7-9|NA
CASIFGRLTGELFF
TGTGCCAGCATTTTCGGTCGACTTACCGGGGAGCTGTTTTTT
>TRBJ2-1|NA|TRBV9|TRBD1
CASSGRDSQNNEQFF
TGTGCCAGCAGCGGCCGGGACAGCCAAAACAATGAGCAGTTCTTC
>TRBJ1-5|few|TRBV2|NA
CASNRGWIDNQPQHF
TGTGCCAGCAATCGGGGTTGGATTGACAATCAGCCCCAGCATTTT
>TRBJ2-5|NA|TRBV5-1|TRBD1
CASSLQGAQGETQYF
TGCGCCAGCAGCTTACAGGGGGCGCAGGGAGAGACCCAGTACTTC
>TRBJ1-2|NA|TRBV5-4|TRBD1
CASSLVGRGAYGYTF
TGTGCCAGCAGCTTGGTGGGCAGGGGGGCCTATGGCTACACCTTC
>TRBJ2-7|once|TRBV5-5|NA
CASSFYLYEQYF
TGTGCCAGCAGCTTCTACCTCTACGAGCAGTACTTC
>TRBJ1-1|NA|TRBV28|NA
CASSSGNAEAFF
TGTGCCAGCAGTTCCGGGAATGCGGAAGCTTTCTTT
>TRBJ1-1|NA|TRBV5-4|TRBD1
CASSGQGYEAFF
TGTGCCAGCAGCGGACAGGGGTATGAAGCTTTCTTT
>TRBJ1-1|NA|TRBV7-9|TRBD1
CASSLPTGGNTEAFF
TGTGCCAGCAGCTTACCGACAGGGGGTAACACTGAAGCTTTCTTT
>TRBJ2-1|NA|TRBV4-2|NA
CASSQPGSGNEQFF
TGTGCCAGCAGCCAACCAGGGTCCGGCAATGAGCAGTTCTTC
>TRBJ1-5|NA|TRBV2|NA
CACKGLSNQPQHF
TGTGCCTGCAAGGGGCTTAGCAATCAGCCCCAGCATTTT
>TRBJ1-5|NA|TRBV29-1|NA
CSVAVDSNSNQPQHF
TGCAGCGTTGCCGTCGACAGCAATAGCAATCAGCCCCAGCATTTT
>TRBJ1-2|few|TRBV4-1|NA
CASSPDLQGYYGYTF
TGCGCCAGCAGCCCGGACCTACAGGGATACTATGGCTACACCTTC
>TRBJ2-1|NA|TRBV29-1|TRBD1
CSVDRTGFGNEQFF
TGCAGCGTTGATCGGACAGGGTTCGGCAATGAGCAGTTCTTC
>TRBJ1-4|NA|TRBV2|NA
CASSNTDSNEKLFF
TGTGCCAGCAGCAACACAGATTCTAATGAAAAACTGTTTTTT
>TRBJ2-7|NA|TRBV27|TRBD2
CASTGTSGHYEQYF
TGTGCCAGCACGGGAACTAGCGGGCACTACGAGCAGTACTTC
>TRBJ2-7|NA|TRBV18|NA
CASSPTQGRDEQYF
TGTGCCAGCTCACCAACGCAGGGTAGGGACGAGCAGTACTTC
>TRBJ1-4|NA|TRBV27|TRBD1
CASSYDRGNEKLFF
TGTGCCAGCAGTTATGACAGGGGGAATGAAAAACTGTTTTTT
>TRBJ2-3|NA|TRBV6-6|TRBD2
CASSYEGLAEYF
TGTGCCAGCAGTTACGAAGGACTAGCGGAGTATTTT
>TRBJ1-2|NA|TRBV28|TRBD1
CASSLAGGTNYGYTF
TGTGCCAGCAGTTTGGCAGGGGGCACGAACTATGGCTACACCTTC
>TRBJ1-1|NA|TRBV5-1|TRBD1
CASNSWTGSIMNTEAFF
TGCGCCAGCAACTCTTGGACAGGCAGTATTATGAACACTGAAGCTTTCTTT
>TRBJ1-2|NA|TRBV5-8|NA
CASSFQGNYGYTF
TGTGCCAGCAGCTTTCAGGGGAACTATGGCTACACCTTC
>TRBJ2-1|NA|TRBV2|TRBD2
CASTSGSPSRGEQFF
TGTGCCAGCACCAGCGGGAGTCCATCGCGGGGTGAGCAGTTCTTC
>TRBJ1-5|NA|TRBV19|TRBD1
CASSMGQGSNQPQHF
TGTGCCAGTAGTATGGGACAGGGAAGCAATCAGCCCCAGCATTTT
>TRBJ1-3|NA|TRBV7-3|NA
CASSPDPGGNTIYF
TGTGCCAGCAGCCCGGACCCGGGGGGAAACACCATATATTTT
>TRBJ1-2|NA|TRBV19|TRBD1
CAGSGGSGYTF
TGTGCCGGCTCAGGGGGCAGTGGCTACACCTTC
>TRBJ2-2|NA|TRBV9|NA
CASSVELNTGELFF
TGTGCCAGCAGCGTAGAGCTGAACACCGGGGAGCTGTTTTTT
>TRBJ2-1|NA|TRBV28|TRBD2
CASSSLAGGGIEQFF
TGTGCCAGCAGTTCGCTAGCGGGAGGGGGGATTGAGCAGTTCTTC